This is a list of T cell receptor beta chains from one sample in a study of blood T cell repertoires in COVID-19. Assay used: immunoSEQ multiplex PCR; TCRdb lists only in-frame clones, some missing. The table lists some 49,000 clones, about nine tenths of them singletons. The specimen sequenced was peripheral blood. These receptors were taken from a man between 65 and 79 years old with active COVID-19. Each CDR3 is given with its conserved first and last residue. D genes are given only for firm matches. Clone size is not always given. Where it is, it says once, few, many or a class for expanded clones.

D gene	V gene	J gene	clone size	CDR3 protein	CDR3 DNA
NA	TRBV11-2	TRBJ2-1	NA	CASSPTSRREQFF	TGTGCCAGCAGCCCCACTAGTCGCAGGGAGCAGTTCTTC
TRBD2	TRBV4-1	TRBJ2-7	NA	CASSQDGGGRYEQYF	TGCGCCAGCAGCCAAGACGGGGGGGGCCGGTACGAGCAGTACTTC
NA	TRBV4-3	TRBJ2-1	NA	CASSQLTLSSSANEQFF	TGCGCCAGCAGCCAACTAACCCTTTCCTCTAGCGCCAATGAGCAGTTCTTC
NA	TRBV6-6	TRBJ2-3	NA	CASRRGGAPDTQYF	TGTGCCAGCAGACGTGGGGGGGCTCCAGATACGCAGTATTTT
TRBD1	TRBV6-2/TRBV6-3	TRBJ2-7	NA	CASSPGQSSYEQYF	TGTGCCAGCAGCCCGGGACAGAGCTCCTACGAGCAGTACTTC
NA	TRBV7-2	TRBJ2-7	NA	CASSSGQNPTYEQYF	TGTGCCAGCAGCTCCGGACAGAACCCTACCTACGAGCAGTACTTC
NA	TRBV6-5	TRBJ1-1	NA	CASSYEGITEAFF	TGTGCCAGCAGTTACGAGGGAATCACTGAAGCTTTCTTT
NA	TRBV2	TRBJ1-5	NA	CASSEGRVGQPQHF	TGTGCCAGCAGTGAAGGCAGGGTGGGACAGCCCCAGCATTTT
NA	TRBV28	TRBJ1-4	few	CASSLPGGRDEKLFF	TGTGCCAGCAGTTTACCGGGTGGGAGGGATGAAAAACTGTTTTTT
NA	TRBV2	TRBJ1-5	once	CASSGWQIRNQPQHF	TGTGCCAGCAGTGGGTGGCAGATTCGCAATCAGCCCCAGCATTTT
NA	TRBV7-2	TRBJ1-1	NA	CASSFQGSTEAFF	TGTGCCAGCAGCTTCCAGGGGAGCACTGAAGCTTTCTTT
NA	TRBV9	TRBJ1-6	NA	CASSAEGDSPLHF	TGTGCCAGCAGCGCCGAGGGAGATTCACCCCTCCACTTT
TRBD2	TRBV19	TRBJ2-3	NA	CASSDRGGIDTQYF	TGTGCCAGTAGTGATCGCGGGGGGATAGATACGCAGTATTTT
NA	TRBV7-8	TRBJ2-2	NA	CASSFTGTGELFF	TGTGCCAGCAGCTTCACAGGGACCGGGGAGCTGTTTTTT
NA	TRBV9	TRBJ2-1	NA	CASSVEGDSSYNEQFF	TGTGCCAGCAGCGTAGAGGGGGATAGCTCCTACAATGAGCAGTTCTTC
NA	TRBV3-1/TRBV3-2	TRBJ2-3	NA	CASSQDTSSVAQYF	TGTGCCAGCAGCCAAGACACGTCCAGCGTAGCGCAGTATTTT
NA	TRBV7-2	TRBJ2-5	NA	CASSPTGKTGKTQYF	TGTGCCAGCAGTCCCACAGGGAAGACTGGAAAGACCCAGTACTTC
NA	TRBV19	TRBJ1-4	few	CASRDSSTNEKLFF	TGTGCCAGTAGGGACAGTTCAACTAATGAAAAACTGTTTTTT
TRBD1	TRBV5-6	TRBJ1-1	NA	CASSLELGGEAFF	TGTGCCAGCAGCTTGGAGTTAGGGGGCGAAGCTTTCTTT
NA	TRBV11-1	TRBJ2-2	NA	CASSLGAGGNTGELFF	TGTGCCAGCAGCTTAGGAGCCGGGGGGAACACCGGGGAGCTGTTTTTT
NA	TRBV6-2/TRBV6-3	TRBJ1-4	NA	CASSYGDNEKLFF	TGTGCCAGCAGTTATGGAGATAATGAAAAACTGTTTTTT
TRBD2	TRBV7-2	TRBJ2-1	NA	CASSPPGTRSMNEQFF	TGTGCCAGCAGCCCTCCCGGGACTAGGAGTATGAATGAGCAGTTCTTC
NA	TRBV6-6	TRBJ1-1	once	CASSRRGARRDTEAFF	TGTGCCAGCAGTCGACGTGGAGCCCGTCGGGACACTGAAGCTTTCTTT
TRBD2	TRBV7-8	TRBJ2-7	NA	CASSLRLAGGPSGEQYF	TGTGCCAGCAGCTTAAGACTAGCGGGAGGGCCCTCGGGCGAGCAGTACTTC
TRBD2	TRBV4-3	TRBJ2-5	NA	CASSPNEGLFWETQYF	TGCGCCAGCAGCCCTAATGAGGGACTATTTTGGGAGACCCAGTACTTC
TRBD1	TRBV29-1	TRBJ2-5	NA	CSVLLDRVVETQYF	TGCAGCGTACTACTGGACAGGGTGGTAGAGACCCAGTACTTC
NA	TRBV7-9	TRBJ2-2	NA	CASSLGGLPGELFF	TGTGCCAGCAGCTTAGGAGGGCTTCCCGGGGAGCTGTTTTTT
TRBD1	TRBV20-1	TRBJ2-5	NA	CSASDRGRGETQYF	TGCAGTGCTAGTGACAGGGGGCGAGGAGAGACCCAGTACTTC
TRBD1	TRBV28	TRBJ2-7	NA	CASSLLDRASYEQYF	TGTGCCAGCAGTTTGCTGGACAGGGCCTCCTACGAGCAGTACTTC
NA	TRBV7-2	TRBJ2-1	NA	CASSPLWAGAAEQFF	TGTGCCAGCAGCCCCCTCTGGGCGGGGGCGGCTGAGCAGTTCTTC
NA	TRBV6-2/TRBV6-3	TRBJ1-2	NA	CASSYPAGTGGYTF	TGTGCCAGCAGTTACCCAGCGGGGACGGGTGGCTACACCTTC
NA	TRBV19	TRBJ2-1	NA	CASSSRTGTNSYNEQFF	TGTGCCAGTAGTTCCCGGACAGGGACTAACTCCTACAATGAGCAGTTCTTC
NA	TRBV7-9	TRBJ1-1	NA	CASSLNMNSNTEAFF	TGTGCCAGCAGCTTAAACATGAATTCTAACACTGAAGCTTTCTTT
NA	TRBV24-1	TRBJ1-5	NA	CATTGGGGQPQHF	TGTGCCACCACAGGCGGGGGCGGTCAGCCCCAGCATTTT
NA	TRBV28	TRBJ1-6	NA	CASTTGGFSSYNSPLHF	TGTGCCAGCACCACGGGGGGATTCAGCTCCTATAATTCACCCCTCCACTTT
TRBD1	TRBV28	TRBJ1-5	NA	CASSTLTGQGRNQPQHF	TGTGCCAGCAGTACCCTCACGGGACAGGGTCGCAATCAGCCCCAGCATTTT